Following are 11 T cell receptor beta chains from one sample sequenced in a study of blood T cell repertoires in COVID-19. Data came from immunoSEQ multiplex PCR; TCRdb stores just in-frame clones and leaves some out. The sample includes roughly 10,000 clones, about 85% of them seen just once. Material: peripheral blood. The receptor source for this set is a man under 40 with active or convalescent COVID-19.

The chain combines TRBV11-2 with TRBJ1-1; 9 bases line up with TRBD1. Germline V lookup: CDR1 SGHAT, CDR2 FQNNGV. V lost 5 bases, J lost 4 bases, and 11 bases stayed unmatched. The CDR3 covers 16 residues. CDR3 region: CASSRGQGAFGTEAFF. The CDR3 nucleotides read TGTGCCAGCAGCAGGGGACAGGGAGCGTTTGGCACTGAAGCTTTCTTT.

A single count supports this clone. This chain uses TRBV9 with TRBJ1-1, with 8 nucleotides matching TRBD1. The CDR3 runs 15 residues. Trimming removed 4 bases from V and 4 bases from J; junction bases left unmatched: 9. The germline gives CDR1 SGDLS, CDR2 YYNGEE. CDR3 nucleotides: TGTGCCAGCAGCAAGCCGACAGGGGAGGGCACTGAAGCTTTCTTT. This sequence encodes CASSKPTGEGTEAFF.

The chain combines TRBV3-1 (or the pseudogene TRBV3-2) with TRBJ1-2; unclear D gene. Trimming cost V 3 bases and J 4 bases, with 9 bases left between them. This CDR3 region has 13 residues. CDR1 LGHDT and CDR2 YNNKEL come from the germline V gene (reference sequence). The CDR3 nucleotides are TGTGCCAGCAGCCAGGAGAGGGCCTATGGCTACACCTTC. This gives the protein CASSQERAYGYTF.

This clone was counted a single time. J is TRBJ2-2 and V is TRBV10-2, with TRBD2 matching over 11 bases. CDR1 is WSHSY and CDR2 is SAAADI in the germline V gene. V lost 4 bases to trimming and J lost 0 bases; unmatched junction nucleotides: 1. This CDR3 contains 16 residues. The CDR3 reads CASSGLAGTNTGELFF. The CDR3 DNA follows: TGCGCCAGCAGTGGACTAGCGGGGACGAACACCGGGGAGCTGTTTTTT.

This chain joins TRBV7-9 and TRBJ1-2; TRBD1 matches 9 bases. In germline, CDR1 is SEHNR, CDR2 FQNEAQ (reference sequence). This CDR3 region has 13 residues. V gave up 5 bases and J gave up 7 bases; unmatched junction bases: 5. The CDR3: CASSPGTGFGYTF. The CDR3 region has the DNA TGTGCCAGCAGCCCCGGGACAGGGTTTGGCTACACCTTC.

The DNA of the CDR3 is TGCAGCGTTGAGGGGGGGGCGCCTGGCTACACCTTC. It specifies CSVEGGAPGYTF. The chain employs TRBV29-1 and TRBJ1-2, with a possible D match to TRBD1 (6 bases). Trimming took off 3 bases at V and 7 bases at J, with 12 bases between the two ends. Germline loops: CDR1 SQVTM, CDR2 ANQGSEA. The CDR3 has 12 amino acids.

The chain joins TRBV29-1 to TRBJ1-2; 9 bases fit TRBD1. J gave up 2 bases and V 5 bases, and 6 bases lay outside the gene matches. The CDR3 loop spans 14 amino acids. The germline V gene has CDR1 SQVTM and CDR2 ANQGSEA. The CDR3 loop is CSVSPGTGNYGYTF. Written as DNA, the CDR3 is TGCAGCGTTAGTCCCGGGACAGGGAACTATGGCTACACCTTC.

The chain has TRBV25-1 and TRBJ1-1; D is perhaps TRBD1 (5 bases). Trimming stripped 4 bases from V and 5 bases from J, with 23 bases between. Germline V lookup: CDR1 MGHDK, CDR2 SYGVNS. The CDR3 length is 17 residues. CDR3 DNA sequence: TGTGCCAGCAGTGGTCGTCCGGGACTGACAATCTGGACTGAAGCTTTCTTT. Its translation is CASSGRPGLTIWTEAFF.

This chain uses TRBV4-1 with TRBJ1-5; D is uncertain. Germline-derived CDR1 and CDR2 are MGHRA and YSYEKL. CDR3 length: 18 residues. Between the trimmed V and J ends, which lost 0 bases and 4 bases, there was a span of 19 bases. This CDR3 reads CASSQDQPMDGENQPQHF. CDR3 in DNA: TGCGCCAGCAGCCAAGATCAACCCATGGACGGGGAAAATCAGCCCCAGCATTTT.

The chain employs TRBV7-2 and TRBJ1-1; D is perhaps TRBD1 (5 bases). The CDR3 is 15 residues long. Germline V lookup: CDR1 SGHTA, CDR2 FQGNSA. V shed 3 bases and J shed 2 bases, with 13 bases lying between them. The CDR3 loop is CASSFYQGANTEAFF. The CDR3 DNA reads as TGTGCCAGCAGCTTCTACCAAGGGGCTAACACTGAAGCTTTCTTT.

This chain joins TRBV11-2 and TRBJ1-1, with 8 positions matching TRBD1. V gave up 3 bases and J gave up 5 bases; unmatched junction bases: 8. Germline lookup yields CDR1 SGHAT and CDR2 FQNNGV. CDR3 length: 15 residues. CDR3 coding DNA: TGTGCCAGCAGCTTGAAGACAGGGGCTCGGACTGAAGCTTTCTTT. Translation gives CASSLKTGARTEAFF.